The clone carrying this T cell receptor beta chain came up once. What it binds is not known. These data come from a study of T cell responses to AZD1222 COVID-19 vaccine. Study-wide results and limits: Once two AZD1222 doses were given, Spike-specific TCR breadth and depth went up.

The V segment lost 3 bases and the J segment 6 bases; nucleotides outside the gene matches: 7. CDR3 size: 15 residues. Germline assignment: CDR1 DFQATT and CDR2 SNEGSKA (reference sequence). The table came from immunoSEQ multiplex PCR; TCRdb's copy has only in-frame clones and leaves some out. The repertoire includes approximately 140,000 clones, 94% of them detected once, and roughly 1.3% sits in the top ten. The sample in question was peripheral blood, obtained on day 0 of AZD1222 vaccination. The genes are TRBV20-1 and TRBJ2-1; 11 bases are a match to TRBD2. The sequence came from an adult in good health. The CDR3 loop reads CSASGSGGAFNEQFF. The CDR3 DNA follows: TGCAGTGCTAGTGGTAGCGGGGGGGCCTTCAATGAGCAGTTCTTC.